Below are 13 T cell receptor beta chains sequenced from a single sample in a study of T cell changes during pregnancy in multiple sclerosis. Profiling relied on immunoSEQ multiplex PCR, and the TCRdb table lists in-frame clones only, not all of them. The sample contains about 61,000 clones, around 89% of which appear only once. This sample comprised peripheral blood, obtained in the first trimester of pregnancy. The receptors were sampled from a female donor in good health, enrolled as a control in a pregnancy study.

J is TRBJ2-7 and V is TRBV18, with D possibly TRBD2 on 6 matching bases. In germline, CDR1 is KGHSH, CDR2 LQKENI. The length of the CDR3 is 13 residues. The V end lost 1 base, the J end lost 5 bases, and 9 bases lay between the germline ends. CDR3 residues: CASSPRLVDEQYF. Written as DNA, the CDR3 is TGTGCCAGCTCACCACGACTAGTGGACGAGCAGTACTTC.

The chain employs TRBV2 and TRBJ1-5, with D perhaps TRBD1 (5 bases). The germline CDR1 and CDR2 sequences are SNHLY and FYNNEI. This CDR3 is 14 amino acids long. V gave up 6 bases and J gave up 7 bases, with 16 bases separating them. For the CDR3, the DNA is TGTGCCAGCAGGGATCCCGGGGAGGGGCAGCCCCAGCATTTT. This sequence encodes CASRDPGEGQPQHF.

V is TRBV30 and J is TRBJ2-1; D is ambiguous. The CDR3 loop spans 14 amino acids. Germline V gives CDR1 GTSNPN, CDR2 SVGIG (reference sequence). Trimming left V 3 bases short and J 0 bases short, with 9 bases between. DNA for the CDR3: TGTGCCTGGAGGGCAGATGGCTCCTACAATGAGCAGTTCTTC. This translates into CAWRADGSYNEQFF.

The rearrangement joins TRBV4-1 to TRBJ1-6; tentatively, D is TRBD1 (5 bases). Deletions cut 1 base from V and 1 base from J, with 11 bases between. This CDR3 has 17 residues. Germline V CDR1 and CDR2: MGHRA, YSYEKL. The CDR3 DNA follows: TGCGCCAGCAGCCAAGGGGCTGACAGATCCTATAATTCACCCCTCCACTTT. Encoded protein: CASSQGADRSYNSPLHF.

This clone was detected once. The chain has TRBV9 and TRBJ2-7; 8 nucleotides line up with TRBD1. V was clipped by 4 bases and J by 0 bases; unmatched bases: 15. CDR1 is SGDLS, CDR2 YYNGEE, per germline. The CDR3 spans 18 residues. Here the CDR3 reads CASSKTGGGPMGSYEQYF. In DNA, the CDR3 is TGTGCCAGCAGCAAAACAGGGGGAGGCCCCATGGGCTCCTACGAGCAGTACTTC.

The genes are TRBV18 and TRBJ1-4; unclear D gene. The V gene's germline CDR1 is KGHSH and CDR2 LQKENI. The germline V and J ends were trimmed by 4 bases and 8 bases, with 14 bases remaining between them. The CDR3 is 14 residues long. Here the CDR3 reads CASSLDSQREKLFF. CDR3 DNA: TGTGCCAGCTCACTTGACTCCCAGAGGGAAAAACTGTTTTTT.

The rearrangement links TRBV6-1 to TRBJ2-7; D perhaps matches TRBD2 (6 bases). Deletions cut 11 bases from V and 2 bases from J, with 13 bases between. Germline V CDR1 and CDR2: MNHNS, SASEGT. The CDR3 has 12 residues. The chain's CDR3 is CAGGVNTYEQYF. The CDR3 nucleotides read TGTGCCGGCGGGGTAAATACCTACGAGCAGTACTTC.

This chain joins TRBV11-3 and TRBJ1-2; no reliable D call. Looked up from germline, CDR1 is SGHNT and CDR2 is YENEEA. Deletions cut 0 bases from V and 6 bases from J, with 11 bases between. This CDR3 spans 14 amino acids. The DNA for the CDR3 is TGTGCCAGCAGCTTAGAGGGTTTTGGAGATGGCTACACCTTC. Translated: CASSLEGFGDGYTF.

The rearrangement joins TRBV29-1 to TRBJ1-4; unclear D gene. Trimming cost V 7 bases and J 0 bases, with 9 bases left between them. The germline V gene has CDR1 SQVTM and CDR2 ANQGSEA. The CDR3 is 13 residues long. CDR3 bases: TGCAGCGCCGGGGTAGCAACTAATGAAAAACTGTTTTTT. Amino acids: CSAGVATNEKLFF. Based on the CDR3 plus reference TRBV29-1 and TRBJ1-4, the full variable domain is SAVISQKPSRDICQRGTSLTIQCQVDSQVTMMFWYRQQPGQSLTLIATANQGSEATYESGFVIDKFPISRPNLTFSTLTVSNMSPEDSSIYLCSAGVATNEKLFFGSGTQLSVL.

This clone has a handful of counts. This sequence joins TRBV5-1 and TRBJ1-1; D not certain. The germline gives CDR1 SGHRS, CDR2 YFSETQ. The CDR3 spans 14 residues. V lost 0 bases, J lost 0 bases, and 6 bases lay in between. CDR3 bases: TGCGCCAGCAGCTTGGACAGCTTGAACACTGAAGCTTTCTTT. Residues: CASSLDSLNTEAFF.

CDR3 sequence (DNA): TGTGCCAGCAGCCCCGGACTAGAAACTAACTCGTATACGCAGTATTTT. Residues: CASSPGLETNSYTQYF. The genes are TRBV5-4 and TRBJ2-3; 7 bases are a match to TRBD2. CDR1 is SGHNT, CDR2 YYREEE, per germline (reference sequence). The CDR3 loop spans 16 amino acids. With V trimmed by 4 bases and J by 7 bases, 15 bases remained unmatched.

This clone was counted once. V gene TRBV5-4 combines with J gene TRBJ1-1, with D possibly being TRBD1 (6 bases). CDR3 length equals 14 residues. The germline CDR1 and CDR2 sequences are SGHNT and YYREEE (reference sequence). V lost 3 bases to trimming and J lost 1 base, with 10 bases between them. CDR3 amino acids: CASSSMTGNTEAFF. In DNA, the CDR3 is TGTGCCAGCAGCTCAATGACAGGGAACACTGAAGCTTTCTTT.

This clone was counted between two and nine times. The chain recombines TRBV9 with TRBJ1-6; D is uncertain. The CDR3 contains 13 residues. Looked up from germline, CDR1 is SGDLS and CDR2 is YYNGEE. V was clipped by 4 bases and J by 9 bases, with 11 bases between them. The CDR3 loop is CASSTPAGSPLHF. Here the CDR3 DNA reads TGTGCCAGCAGCACTCCGGCGGGTTCACCCCTCCACTTT.